This TCR beta chain was retrieved from a study of shared clonotypes between healthy human individuals. The study's findings and limits: A few donors had 4% to 5% of their naive CD4 clonotypes in common.

The CDR3 spans 15 residues. The V gene lost 3 bases and the J gene lost 3 bases, with 15 bases spanning the gap. Original analysis: Owing to the provision of junction-only sequences devoid of quality scores by immunoSEQ, filtering differed. TCRdb's copy holds only in-frame clones and misses some; the assay was immunoSEQ multiplex PCR. The DNA was the basis for D and trimming; V, J and clone size are from that table. The sample includes roughly 2,000,000 clones, just under 95% of them seen just once. This clone was detected once. Its specificity is not known. Cells designated naive CD8 were CD45RO-negative and were positively selected for CCR7, with terminally differentiated effector memory CD45RA+ cells excluded.

The chain joins TRBV5-3 to TRBJ1-1; no clear D. TRBV5-3 is flagged as an ORF with uncertain function. The sample consisted of naive CD8+ T cells sorted from blood. The clonotype originates from a young man in good health. CDR3 protein: CARSSGPFGDTEAFF. The CDR3 region has the DNA TGTGCCAGAAGCTCTGGACCGTTTGGGGACACTGAAGCTTTCTTT.